This T cell receptor (beta chain) was observed in a study of blood T cells in healthy people across ages (dated by TCRdb to 2015 to 2017). With regard to the full study: Template switching captured roughly one uniquely barcoded TCR beta cDNA molecule per two T cells in model experiments. Age-related changes in TCR beta repertoire diversity were measured in the study by deep sequencing normalized with unique cDNA molecular identifiers. Four age groups were formed from the donors: young (average about 16 years), middle-aged (approximately 42), aged (around 62) and long-lived (approximately 78). To avoid experimental bias, donors of different ages were spread randomly across the sequencing lanes. Using the same blood draw, the study looked at two additional independent replicas of 1 million unique cDNA reads for two donors, one aged 18 to 29 and the other aged 80 or older. Results and caveats for the whole study, not just this receptor: Total diversity estimates from one million sequenced T cells were considered lower bounds and underestimates. Compared with the aged group, the long-lived group had more naive CD4+ T cells, fewer expanded clones and increased TCR diversity, suggesting age selection. As age increased, observed TCR beta diversity per million T cells dropped in a roughly linear way, and a significant reduction was already evident by age about 40. Conclusive comparison of naive and antigen-experienced compartments was prevented by the profiling of bulk unsorted PBMCs. Observed TCR beta diversity correlated strongly with the percentage of naive T cells measured by flow cytometry. Because donor CMV infection status was unknown, age-related changes in expanded clonotypes were potentially confounded.

To prepare the library, 5' RACE was applied. Instrument used: Illumina HiSeq 2500. A second about 7 to 11 cycle PCR used a sample-barcoded 5' primer and a J-beta primer mix. A unique molecular identifier was introduced onto each TCR beta cDNA molecule by a template-switch 5' adaptor carrying 12 random nucleotides. At least 3 million CDR3-containing paired-end reads were obtained from each sample. All of the RNA was converted into first-strand cDNA using the Mint cDNA synthesis kit, with a TRBC-specific oligonucleotide serving as the primer. Following uracil-DNA glycosylase treatment, all cDNA underwent a first 18-cycle PCR with the universal primers M1SS and BC2_uni_R. Per the authors' processing: For normalization, 1 million high-quality reads were randomly selected from each sample, with every read carrying a distinct molecular identifier. Instead of being binned into consensus sequences, reads with shared molecular identifiers were discarded. MiTCR, run with a Q25 quality threshold and the strictest error-elimination algorithm, handled CDR3 identification, clonotype clustering and error correction. A nonparametric unseen species model with Euler transformation was used to estimate lower-bound total TCR beta diversity. The public reads were quality trimmed at Q25 with fastp and then assembled into clones with MiXCR by TCRdb, keeping productive beta chains. Duplicate CDR3 protein sequences are folded into a single record with the most common DNA and genes. These V and J calls rely on TCRdb rather than the paper's analysis. In this sample the table shows just over 1 million distinct CDR3 sequences, 45% of which occur a single time. The biggest ten clones account for approximately 17% of the sample.

The 39 donors, aged about 6 to 95 years, were systemically healthy Caucasian individuals from Russia. Each donor gave approximately 9.4 milliliters of peripheral blood, drawn into EDTA-treated Vacutainer tubes. Ficoll-Paque density-gradient centrifugation was used to isolate PBMCs, with at least 7 million per sample. Total RNA was extracted from PBMCs with Trizol reagent, with at least 5 micrograms obtained per sample. For every donor, flow cytometry on a PBMC aliquot measured the percentage of naive CD45RAhigh/CD27high T cells. Comments on this clonotype: No antigen is known for it. One base away there is no much larger clone; base qualities are not given.

The CDR3 goes from the cysteine to the phenylalanine over 14 residues. Just CDR3 DNA is preserved here, 42 bases in frame from base 1. CDR1 and CDR2 (DFQATT, SNEGSKA) derive from the germline V gene (reference sequence). The sequence derives from a woman aged 60-70 years in good health. Rearrangement joined TRBV20-1 to TRBJ2-1; the central 9 bases match TRBD1. The J call may be in error: the DNA end matches TRBJ2-7 better. The specimen was blood. The nucleotides are TGCAGTGCCCAGGGACAGGGCTCCTACAATGAGCAGTACTTC. This gives the protein CSAQGQGSYNEQYF.